This TCR beta chain was documented in a study of T-cell memory formation after mild COVID-19. Using its own MiXCR run on the 5' RACE reads, TCRdb lists one record per CDR3 protein. The sample holds roughly 150,000 distinct CDR3 sequences, around 13% seen once. The CDR3 sequence is 14 residues long. J gave up 10 bases and V 3 bases, and 9 bases lay outside the gene matches. Germline loops: CDR1 SGHAT, CDR2 FQNNGV. The material sequenced was PBMCs or a T cell subset sorted from them (not recorded which). The sequence was collected from an adult woman who had mild COVID-19 (a few samples of this study predate the infection). Cell type and time point are not known. The J gene is TRBJ2-1, the V gene TRBV11-2; 7 bases match TRBD2. CDR3 coding DNA: TGTGCCAGCAGCTTCGCCTTGGGGGGAGGGGAGCAGTTCTTC. It translates to CASSFALGGGEQFF.